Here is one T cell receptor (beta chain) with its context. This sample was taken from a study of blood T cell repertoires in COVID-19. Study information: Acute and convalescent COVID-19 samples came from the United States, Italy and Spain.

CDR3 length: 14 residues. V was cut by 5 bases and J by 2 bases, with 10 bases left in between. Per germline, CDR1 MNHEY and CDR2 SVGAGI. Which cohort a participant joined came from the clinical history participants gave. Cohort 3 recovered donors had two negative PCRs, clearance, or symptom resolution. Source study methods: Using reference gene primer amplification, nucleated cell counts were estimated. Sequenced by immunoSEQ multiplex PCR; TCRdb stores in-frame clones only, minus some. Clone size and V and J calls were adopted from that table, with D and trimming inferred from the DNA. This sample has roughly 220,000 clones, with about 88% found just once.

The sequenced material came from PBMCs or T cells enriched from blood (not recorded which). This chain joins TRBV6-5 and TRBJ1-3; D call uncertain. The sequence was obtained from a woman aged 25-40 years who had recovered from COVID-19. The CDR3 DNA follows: TGTGCCAGCAGTCCCCGCGAAGCTGGAAACACCATATATTTT. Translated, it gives CASSPREAGNTIYF.